The sequence of this T cell receptor (beta chain) was determined in a study of blood T cells in healthy people across ages. Next came a second PCR, run for roughly 6 to 11 cycles, which used a sample-barcoded 5' primer along with a J-beta primer mix. TCRdb re-called the 5' RACE reads through MiXCR, storing one row per CDR3 protein. The sample shows about 780,000 distinct CDR3 sequences, approximately 65% of them seen only once. Trimming pared 6 bases from V and 4 bases from J, leaving 15 bases between. This CDR3 region has 14 residues. The chain has TRBV12-3 or TRBV12-4 and TRBJ1-1; D is uncertain. Sequencing was carried out using blood. The clonotype originates from a young man in good health. The DNA of the CDR3 is TGTGCCAGCAGGCCCCCCGACCCCTTCACTGAAGCTTTCTTT. Translated, it gives CASRPPDPFTEAFF.